Following are 11 T cell receptor beta chains from one sample sequenced in a study of cytomegalovirus exposure and HLA in healthy donors. With 60 Vbeta and 13 Jbeta primers, the PCR was carried out. Assay: immunoSEQ multiplex PCR; the TCRdb copy retains only in-frame clones and omits some. The table has about 140,000 clones, around 80% seen once. Sequenced: PBMCs. The receptors originated from a man in his forties in good health and CMV-seropositive.

This sequence joins TRBV10-2 and TRBJ2-1; 7 bases line up with TRBD2. The CDR3 loop spans 19 amino acids. V dropped 2 bases and J dropped 0; count of bases not matched to a gene: 13. In germline, CDR1 is WSHSY, CDR2 SAAADI. Here the CDR3 reads CASSESLAGVSRSYNEQFF. The CDR3, as DNA: TGCGCCAGCAGTGAGAGTCTGGCGGGGGTCTCCCGCTCCTACAATGAGCAGTTCTTC.

The chain carries TRBV5-6 and TRBJ1-4; tentatively, D is TRBD1 (5 bases). The CDR3 runs 15 residues. Trimming cost V 0 bases and J 3 bases, with 9 bases left between them. CDR1 is SGHDT, CDR2 YYEEEE, per germline. CDR3: CASSLVAGSNEKLFF. As DNA, the CDR3 is TGTGCCAGCAGCTTGGTTGCAGGGTCTAATGAAAAACTGTTTTTT. Based on the CDR3 plus reference TRBV5-6 and TRBJ1-4, the full variable domain is DAGVTQSPTHLIKTRGQQVTLRCSPKSGHDTVSWYQQALGQGPQFIFQYYEEEERQRGNFPDRFSGHQFPNYSSELNVNALLLGDSALYLCASSLVAGSNEKLFFGSGTQLSVL.

The gene calls are TRBV4-3 and TRBJ2-1, with 9 bases that match TRBD2. Germline loops: CDR1 LGHNA, CDR2 YSLEER. With 0 bases clipped from V and 4 bases from J, the junction kept 4 bases outside the gene matches. There are 16 residues in the CDR3. Here the CDR3 DNA reads TGCGCCAGCAGCCAAGATCCTGCGGGAGGGTACAATGAGCAGTTCTTC. It encodes CASSQDPAGGYNEQFF.

V is TRBV7-9 and J is TRBJ1-2, with D uncertain. The germline V gene has CDR1 SEHNR and CDR2 FQNEAQ (reference sequence). The CDR3 length is 15 residues. Trimming removed 4 bases from V and 4 bases from J, with 16 bases in between. CDR3 amino acids: CASSSHDRTGYGYTF. In DNA, the CDR3 is TGTGCCAGCAGCTCCCACGATAGAACTGGCTATGGCTACACCTTC.

The V and J genes are TRBV7-8 and TRBJ1-1; the D gene is possibly TRBD1 (6 bases). The CDR3 has 14 residues. Germline V gene data show CDR1 as SGHVS and CDR2 as FQNEAQ. V was clipped by 5 bases and J by 4 bases, with 14 bases between them. This chain's CDR3 is CASSITGQVTEAFF. The DNA of the CDR3 is TGTGCCAGCAGCATTACGGGACAAGTCACTGAAGCTTTCTTT. Together with reference TRBV7-8 and TRBJ1-1, the CDR3 gives the full variable domain: GAGVSQSPRYKVAKRGQDVALRCDPISGHVSLFWYQQALGQGPEFLTYFQNEAQLDKSGLPSDRFFAERPEGSVSTLKIQRTQQEDSAVYLCASSITGQVTEAFFGQGTRLTVV.

The rearrangement uses TRBV5-6 and TRBJ2-6; 7 bases are a match to TRBD1. J gave up 4 bases and V 4 bases, and 8 bases lay outside the gene matches. This CDR3 spans 16 amino acids. Germline CDR1 reads SGHDT; CDR2 reads YYEEEE. The CDR3 region has the DNA TGTGCCAGCAGCCTAGACAGGGCAGCCGGGGCCAACGTCCTGACTTTC. As protein: CASSLDRAAGANVLTF.

This clone has just a few counts. The gene calls are TRBV7-2 and TRBJ2-1; 8 bases match TRBD2. This CDR3 comprises 14 residues. Looked up from germline, CDR1 is SGHTA and CDR2 is FQGNSA. V lost 4 bases, J lost 2 bases, and 1 base stayed unmatched. CDR3 nucleotides: TGTGCCAGCAGCTCGGGACTAGCCTACAATGAGCAGTTCTTC. Residues: CASSSGLAYNEQFF. The whole variable domain, remainder taken from reference TRBV7-2 and TRBJ2-1, is GAGVSQSPSNKVTEKGKDVELRCDPISGHTALYWYRQSLGQGLEFLIYFQGNSAPDKSGLPSDRFSAERTGGSVSTLTIQRTQQEDSAVYLCASSSGLAYNEQFFGPGTRLTVL.

The rearrangement uses TRBV19 and TRBJ2-5, with D maybe TRBD1 (5 bases). The CDR3 is 15 amino acids. Trimming removed 1 base at V and 2 bases at J, with 11 bases between. In germline, CDR1 is LNHDA, CDR2 SQIVND (reference sequence). The CDR3 DNA sequence: TGTGCCAGTAGTATAGGGGAAGGGGCGCAAGAGACCCAGTACTTC. Translated, it gives CASSIGEGAQETQYF.

This chain joins TRBV7-6 and TRBJ1-2, with D possibly being TRBD1 (5 bases). V lost 0 bases and J lost 4, with 6 bases in between. From germline, CDR1 is SGHVS and CDR2 FNYEAQ. CDR3 size: 13 residues. CDR3 loop: CASSLATGYGYTF. The CDR3 coding sequence is TGTGCCAGCAGCTTAGCTACAGGCTATGGCTACACCTTC. The whole variable domain, filled in from reference TRBV7-6 and TRBJ1-2, reads GAGVSQSPRYKVTKRGQDVALRCDPISGHVSLYWYRQALGQGPEFLTYFNYEAQQDKSGLPNDRFSAERPEGSISTLTIQRTEQRDSAMYRCASSLATGYGYTFGSGTRLTVV.

V gene TRBV6-5 combines with J gene TRBJ2-7, with 13 bases identical to TRBD2. J lost 4 bases, V lost 6 bases, and 3 bases had no gene match. This CDR3 has 14 residues. Germline assignment: CDR1 MNHEY and CDR2 SVGAGI. The CDR3 bases are TGTGCCAGCAGCGGGACTAGCGGGATGTACGAGCAGTACTTC. It is translated as CASSGTSGMYEQYF.

The gene calls are TRBV5-4 and TRBJ1-2, with a possible D match to TRBD1 (6 bases). V was pared by 4 bases and J by 2 bases, with 12 bases between. The CDR3 loop spans 14 amino acids. The germline CDR1 and CDR2 sequences are SGHNT and YYREEE (reference sequence). The CDR3 DNA is TGTGCCAGCAGCCCGGGAGGGGGAAACTATGGCTACACCTTC. It specifies CASSPGGGNYGYTF. The complete variable domain, with remaining parts taken from reference TRBV5-4 and TRBJ1-2, reads ETGVTQSPTHLIKTRGQQVTLRCSSQSGHNTVSWYQQALGQGPQFIFQYYREEENGRGNFPPRFSGLQFPNYSSELNVNALELDDSALYLCASSPGGGNYGYTFGSGTRLTVV.